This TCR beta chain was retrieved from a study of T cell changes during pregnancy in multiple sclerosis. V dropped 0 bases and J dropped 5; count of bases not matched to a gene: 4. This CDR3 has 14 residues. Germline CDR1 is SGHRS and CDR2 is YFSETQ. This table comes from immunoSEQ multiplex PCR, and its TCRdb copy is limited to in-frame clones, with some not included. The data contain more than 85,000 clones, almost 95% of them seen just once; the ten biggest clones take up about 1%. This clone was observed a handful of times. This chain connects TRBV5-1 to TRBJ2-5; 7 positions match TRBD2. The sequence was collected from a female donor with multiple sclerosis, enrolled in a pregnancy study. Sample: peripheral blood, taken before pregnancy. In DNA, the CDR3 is TGCGCCAGCAGCTTGGGCGGGAGTCGGGAGACCCAGTACTTC. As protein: CASSLGGSRETQYF.